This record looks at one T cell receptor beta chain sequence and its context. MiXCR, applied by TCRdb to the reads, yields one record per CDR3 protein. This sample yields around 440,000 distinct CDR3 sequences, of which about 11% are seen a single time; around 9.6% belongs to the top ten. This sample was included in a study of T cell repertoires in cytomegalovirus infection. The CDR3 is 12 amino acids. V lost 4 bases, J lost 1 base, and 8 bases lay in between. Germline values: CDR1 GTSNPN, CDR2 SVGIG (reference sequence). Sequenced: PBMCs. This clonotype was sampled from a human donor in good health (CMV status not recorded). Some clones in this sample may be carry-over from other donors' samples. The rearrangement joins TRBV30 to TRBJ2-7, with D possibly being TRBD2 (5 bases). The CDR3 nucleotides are TGTGCCTGGACCCCGGGATCCTACGAGCAGTACTTC. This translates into CAWTPGSYEQYF.